The next 7 T cell receptor beta chains were all read from a single sample in a study of T cell changes during pregnancy in multiple sclerosis. Repertoires were generated with immunoSEQ multiplex PCR, while TCRdb's copy carries only in-frame clones and drops some. Among 88,000 or so clones, roughly nine tenths were seen once, and the ten largest hold around 2.6%. Sequenced here: peripheral blood, sampled before pregnancy. These receptors came from a female donor with multiple sclerosis, enrolled in a pregnancy study.

This sequence joins TRBV27 and TRBJ2-3, with 9 bases that match TRBD2. V lost 5 bases, J lost 1 base, and 4 bases stayed unmatched. Germline CDR1 is MNHEY and CDR2 is SMNVEV (reference sequence). The CDR3 totals 15 residues. The CDR3 reads CASSSRTSGTDTQYF. Written as DNA, the CDR3 is TGTGCCAGCAGTAGCCGGACTAGCGGCACAGATACGCAGTATTTT.

The chain has TRBV6-1 and TRBJ2-1; 12 bases are shared with TRBD2. This CDR3 is 17 amino acids long. Germline CDR1 is MNHNS and CDR2 is SASEGT. The trim removed 2 bases at V and 10 bases at J, leaving 12 bases unmatched. The CDR3 spells CASSELRASGRAGEQFF. DNA of the CDR3: TGTGCCAGCAGTGAACTTCGGGCTAGCGGGAGGGCCGGGGAGCAGTTCTTC.

A few counts support this clone. The chain has TRBV5-1 and TRBJ1-3; a weak D match, TRBD1 (6 bases). The CDR3 is 16 residues long. V lost 3 bases to trimming and J lost 2 bases, with 15 bases between them. Per the germline V gene, CDR1 is SGHRS and CDR2 is YFSETQ. The chain's CDR3 is CASSSSAPGAGNTIYF. The DNA for the CDR3 is TGCGCCAGCAGCTCATCGGCCCCAGGGGCTGGAAACACCATATATTTT.

V usage is TRBV30 and J usage is TRBJ2-7; D might be TRBD2 (6 bases). V was pared by 4 bases and J by 5 bases, with 24 bases between. This CDR3 is built from 16 residues. Per the germline V gene, CDR1 is GTSNPN and CDR2 is SVGIG (reference sequence). The CDR3 nucleotides are TGTGCCTGGACTCCGACGGGGCCGTGGGGGGACCACGAGCAGTACTTC. Its translation: CAWTPTGPWGDHEQYF.

The chain joins TRBV7-6 to TRBJ2-3; 14 bases fit TRBD2. CDR3 size: 16 residues. V lost 5 bases to trimming and J lost 1 base; unmatched junction nucleotides: 2. Germline CDR1 and CDR2: SGHVS and FNYEAQ. CDR3 sequence reads: CASSLGLAGGTDTQYF. DNA for the CDR3: TGTGCCAGCAGCCTGGGACTAGCGGGAGGCACAGATACGCAGTATTTT.

The chain couples TRBV5-1 to TRBJ2-7; possibly TRBD1 for D (6 bases). Germline CDR1 and CDR2: SGHRS and YFSETQ. This CDR3 has 13 amino acids. V gave up 0 bases and J gave up 5 bases, with 9 bases separating them. This CDR3 reads CASSLDRAHEQYF. CDR3 DNA sequence: TGCGCCAGCAGCTTGGACAGGGCCCACGAGCAGTACTTC.

For the CDR3, the DNA is TGTGCCAGCAGCTTCTCCCTTAGGGGTCTGAACACTGAAGCTTTCTTT. Translated: CASSFSLRGLNTEAFF. The chain joins TRBV7-9 to TRBJ1-1, with a weak D call TRBD1 (5 bases). Trimming pared 3 bases from V and 0 bases from J, leaving 14 bases between. This CDR3 is built from 16 residues. Germline V gives CDR1 SEHNR, CDR2 FQNEAQ (reference sequence).